What follows are 12 T cell receptor beta chains derived from one specimen sequenced in a study of shared T cell receptors in the human thymus. Clones were read by immunoSEQ multiplex PCR, and TCRdb kept only the in-frame ones, dropping some. The repertoire consists of about 380,000 clones, with roughly 94% occurring once and the leading ten covering roughly 0.02%. Sequenced input: thymocytes. The receptor set was obtained from a human donor.

This chain connects TRBV10-3 to TRBJ2-7; D not resolved. Per germline, CDR1 ENHRY and CDR2 SYGVKD. The CDR3 contains 13 residues. V was shortened by 1 base and J by 3 bases, with 7 bases between the two germline ends. The CDR3 bases are TGTGCCATCAGTGAGTGGCGGAACTACGAGCAGTACTTC. Translating it yields CAISEWRNYEQYF.

In this sample, this clone turned up once. The V and J genes are TRBV7-9 and TRBJ2-7, with 9 bases lining up with TRBD1. Germline CDR1 reads SEHNR; CDR2 reads FQNEAQ (reference sequence). J lost 2 bases, V lost 7 bases, and 12 bases had no gene match. This CDR3 has 16 residues. CDR3 residues: CASTPAPGQGAYEQYF. In DNA form, the CDR3 reads TGTGCCAGCACCCCGGCCCCGGGACAGGGTGCCTACGAGCAGTACTTC.

The chain is built from TRBV15 and TRBJ2-5; TRBD2 agrees at 10 bases. Germline CDR1 is LNHNV and CDR2 is YYDKDF (reference sequence). Trimming removed 0 bases from V and 1 base from J; junction bases left unmatched: 5. CDR3 size: 17 residues. In DNA, the CDR3 is TGTGCCACCAGCAGAGAGTCTAGCGGGAGAAGCCAAGAGACCCAGTACTTC. It codes for CATSRESSGRSQETQYF.

V gene TRBV30 combines with J gene TRBJ1-2; tentatively, D is TRBD1 (5 bases). The CDR3 runs to 14 residues. Trimming pared 1 base from V and 8 bases from J, leaving 17 bases between. Per germline, CDR1 GTSNPN and CDR2 SVGIG (reference sequence). This chain's CDR3 is CAWSGIRDSGGYTF. The CDR3 region has the DNA TGTGCCTGGAGTGGAATCCGGGACTCGGGGGGCTACACCTTC.

The rearrangement uses TRBV5-1 and TRBJ2-1; the D gene could be TRBD1 or TRBD2 (5 bases each). Trimming cost V 1 base and J 6 bases, with 20 bases left between them. The CDR3 runs to 17 residues. The V gene's germline CDR1 is SGHRS and CDR2 YFSETQ. CDR3 bases: TGCGCCAGCAGCTTGAGAACCGGGACCCGCCGTCGCAATGAGCAGTTCTTC. This gives the protein CASSLRTGTRRRNEQFF. The full variable domain, in which reference TRBV5-1 and TRBJ2-1 provide the parts outside the CDR3, is KAGVTQTPRYLIKTRGQQVTLSCSPISGHRSVSWYQQTPGQGLQFLFEYFSETQRNKGNFPGRFSGRQFSNSRSEMNVSTLELGDSALYLCASSLRTGTRRRNEQFFGPGTRLTVL.

The chain uses TRBV18 and TRBJ1-1, with 12 nucleotides matching TRBD1. V lost 8 bases, J lost 1 base, and 5 bases stayed unmatched. Germline-derived CDR1 and CDR2 are KGHSH and LQKENI. This CDR3 is 15 amino acids long. The CDR3 loop is CASPPGQGANTEAFF. In nucleotides, the CDR3 is TGTGCCAGCCCCCCGGGACAGGGGGCGAACACTGAAGCTTTCTTT.

The V and J genes are TRBV29-1 and TRBJ2-7; D call uncertain. V shed 4 bases and J shed 0 bases, with 7 bases lying between them. The CDR3 extends over 12 amino acids. The germline gives CDR1 SQVTM, CDR2 ANQGSEA. The CDR3 reads CSVGRSSYEQYF. CDR3 coding DNA: TGCAGCGTTGGGCGGAGCTCCTACGAGCAGTACTTC.

The J gene is TRBJ1-2, the V gene TRBV16; D gene uncertain. Trimming took 2 bases from V and 3 from J, leaving 10 bases between them. This CDR3 is 14 amino acids long. CDR1 and CDR2 (germline): KGHSY, FQNENV. CDR3 sequence: CASSQNKSYYGYTF. As DNA, the CDR3 is TGTGCCAGCAGCCAAAATAAGTCGTACTATGGCTACACCTTC. Full variable domain (outside the CDR3, taken from reference TRBV16 and TRBJ1-2): GEEVAQTPKHLVRGEGQKAKLYCAPIKGHSYVFWYQQVLKNEFKFLISFQNENVFDETGMPKERFSAKCLPNSPCSLEIQATKLEDSAVYFCASSQNKSYYGYTFGSGTRLTVV.

V gene TRBV27 combines with J gene TRBJ2-1, with D possibly TRBD2 on 6 matching bases. The CDR3 is 19 residues long. CDR1 and CDR2 from the germline V gene are MNHEY and SMNVEV (reference sequence). Deletions cut 0 bases from V and 3 bases from J, with 21 bases between. CDR3 in DNA: TGTGCCAGCAGTTTATCGCGGACTACGGGTGCCCCTAACTACAATGAGCAGTTCTTC. Translating gives CASSLSRTTGAPNYNEQFF.

CDR3: CASSTHGRGAYEQYF. The CDR3 coding sequence is TGTGCCAGCAGTACCCATGGGCGGGGAGCCTACGAGCAGTACTTC. This chain links TRBV6-4 with TRBJ2-7; D is possibly TRBD2 (6 bases). Germline CDR1 MRHNA, CDR2 SNTAGT. The V and J ends lost 5 bases and 2 bases respectively, with 16 bases between them. The CDR3 runs 15 residues.

The chain has TRBV27 and TRBJ2-7; no reliable D call. Trimming took 2 bases from V and 4 from J, leaving 12 bases between them. Germline CDR1 is MNHEY and CDR2 is SMNVEV (reference sequence). This CDR3 region has 14 residues. As DNA, the CDR3 is TGTGCCAGCAGTTTACAGGAGAGAATATACGAGCAGTACTTC. It encodes CASSLQERIYEQYF.

This sequence joins TRBV9 and TRBJ2-2; the D is unclear. Germline V lookup: CDR1 SGDLS, CDR2 YYNGEE. CDR3 length: 12 amino acids. Trimming cost V 0 bases and J 8 bases, with 5 bases left between them. The CDR3 sequence is CASSVVGGELFF. CDR3 nucleotides: TGTGCCAGCAGCGTAGTCGGGGGGGAGCTGTTTTTT.